Listed below are T cell receptor beta chains from one sample, sequenced in a study of blood T cell repertoires in COVID-19. Produced via immunoSEQ multiplex PCR; TCRdb's table is partial and in-frame only. The sample holds about 430,000 clones, over 75% seen once. The specimen sequenced was PBMCs or T cells enriched from blood (not recorded which). These receptors all come from a man between 25 and 39 years old who had recovered from COVID-19. Each CDR3 is given with its conserved first and last residue. D genes are given only for firm matches. Clone sizes are given selectively: once, few, many, or a class where the clone is expanded.

clone size,J gene,V gene,D gene,CDR3 protein
-,TRBJ1-1,TRBV12-5,-,CASGARGGNTEAFF
-,TRBJ2-1,TRBV18,-,CASSPGTSSAEQFF
-,TRBJ1-5,TRBV27,-,CASSLSVQNQPQHF
once,TRBJ1-2,TRBV19,-,CASRMGGAPNYGYTF
-,TRBJ1-4,TRBV7-9,-,CASSSREATNEKLFF
-,TRBJ2-7,TRBV7-9,TRBD2,CASSLAAPIAGGREQYF
-,TRBJ1-5,TRBV28,TRBD1,CASSDRAQPQHF
-,TRBJ2-3,TRBV15,-,CATSSLAGWDTQYF
-,TRBJ1-1,TRBV28,-,CASKSFAEAFF
-,TRBJ2-1,TRBV28,TRBD1,CASSPGTGSYNEQFF
-,TRBJ1-1,TRBV18,-,CASSPNTGWGNTEAFF